The 30 T cell receptor beta chains presented below share a single source sample, sequenced in a study of human T cells and chemical hapten exposure. Each CDR3 protein is one row after TCRdb ran MiXCR on the RACE reads. The sample lists about 82,000 distinct CDR3 sequences; less than 11% were seen once. Indicated time point: patch test 2, 6 weeks after DPC sensitization. Treatment indicated: therapeutic diphenylcyclopropenone sensitization with weekly scalp DPC. Source: whole blood, taken in connection with sensitization to the hapten diphenylcyclopropenone (DPC). The receptors originated from a woman between 45 and 60 years old with alopecia areata. Some clones in this sample may be carry-over from other donors' samples.

The V call is TRBV20-1, the J call TRBJ1-1; TRBD1 aligns across 7 bases. The junction had 6 bases not matched to a gene; V was cut back by 2 bases and J by 0 bases. Germline loops: CDR1 DFQATT, CDR2 SNEGSKA (reference sequence). The CDR3 spans 15 residues. CDR3 amino acids: CSARRTGGMNTEAFF. In DNA, the CDR3 is TGCAGTGCTAGAAGGACAGGAGGAATGAACACTGAAGCTTTCTTT.

This clonotype was seen ten or more times. The chain uses TRBV9 and TRBJ2-5, with 9 bases lining up with TRBD1. Per germline, CDR1 SGDLS and CDR2 YYNGEE. The CDR3 totals 15 residues. V dropped 3 bases and J dropped 4; count of bases not matched to a gene: 7. The CDR3 bases are TGTGCCAGCAGCGCAGGGACAGGGCAAGGAGAGACCCAGTACTTC. It specifies CASSAGTGQGETQYF. Supplemented by reference TRBV9 and TRBJ2-5, the full variable domain reads DSGVTQTPKHLITATGQRVTLRCSPRSGDLSVYWYQQSLDQGLQFLIQYYNGEERAKGNILERFSAQQFPDLHSELNLSSLELGDSALYFCASSAGTGQGETQYFGPGTRLLVL.

At least ten counts were recorded for this clonotype. This sequence joins TRBV5-6 and TRBJ1-6; perhaps TRBD1 as D (6 bases). Germline V gene sequence: CDR1 SGHDT, CDR2 YYEEEE. The CDR3 loop spans 16 amino acids. V was shortened by 6 bases and J by 1 base, with 14 bases between the two germline ends. CDR3 DNA: TGTGCCAGCATGACCAGGGGTAAATCCTATAATTCACCCCTCCACTTT. Amino acid sequence: CASMTRGKSYNSPLHF.

The V gene is TRBV2, the J gene TRBJ1-1; D remains unclear. This CDR3 is built from 10 residues. Looked up from germline, CDR1 is SNHLY and CDR2 is FYNNEI. Trimming cost V 6 bases and J 6 bases, with 5 bases left between them. CDR3 bases: TGTGCCAGCAGCCGGGCTGAAGCTTTCTTT. Translating gives CASSRAEAFF. The whole variable domain, remainder taken from reference TRBV2 and TRBJ1-1, is EPEVTQTPSHQVTQMGQEVILRCVPISNHLYFYWYRQILGQKVEFLVSFYNNEISEKSEIFDDQFSVERPDGSNFTLKIRSTKLEDSAMYFCASSRAEAFFGQGTRLTVV.

This clonotype was recorded many times. V and J are TRBV7-2 and TRBJ1-2; D uncertain. Trimming shortened V by 0 bases and J by 2 bases, and 10 bases separated the two germline ends. From germline, CDR1 is SGHTA and CDR2 FQGNSA. CDR3 length equals 15 residues. The CDR3 loop is CASSLAADPNYGYTF. The CDR3 region has the DNA TGTGCCAGCAGCTTAGCCGCCGACCCAAACTATGGCTACACCTTC. The complete variable domain, with remaining parts taken from reference TRBV7-2 and TRBJ1-2, reads GAGVSQSPSNKVTEKGKDVELRCDPISGHTALYWYRQSLGQGLEFLIYFQGNSAPDKSGLPSDRFSAERTGGSVSTLTIQRTQQEDSAVYLCASSLAADPNYGYTFGSGTRLTVV.

This rearrangement joins TRBV6-5 to TRBJ1-4; D perhaps matches TRBD1 (6 bases). V lost 6 bases and J lost 8, with 19 bases in between. The germline V gene has CDR1 MNHEY and CDR2 SVGAGI. CDR3 length equals 15 residues. The CDR3 protein is CASRKAQGYGEKLFF. The DNA for the CDR3 is TGTGCCAGCAGGAAGGCACAGGGTTATGGGGAAAAACTGTTTTTT.

The table lists this clonotype with many counts. V gene TRBV27 combines with J gene TRBJ2-7; no clear D gene. The V gene lost 9 bases and the J gene lost 1 base, with 16 bases spanning the gap. CDR1 is MNHEY, CDR2 SMNVEV, per germline (reference sequence). The CDR3 sequence is 14 residues long. The CDR3 DNA follows: TGTGCCAGTCGTACAGCACACATATCCTACGAGCAGTACTTC. As protein: CASRTAHISYEQYF.

The chain couples TRBV20-1 to TRBJ2-7, with D possibly being TRBD1 (5 bases). CDR3 size: 13 residues. From germline, CDR1 is DFQATT and CDR2 SNEGSKA (reference sequence). The V and J ends lost 3 bases and 5 bases respectively, with 14 bases between them. In DNA form, the CDR3 reads TGCAGTGCTAGTAAGGGCAGGGCGGACGAGCAGTACTTC. Its translation: CSASKGRADEQYF.

The genes are TRBV7-9 and TRBJ2-5; no clear D gene. Trimming removed 4 bases from V and 4 bases from J, with 22 bases in between. Germline V gives CDR1 SEHNR, CDR2 FQNEAQ (reference sequence). The CDR3 runs to 17 residues. This CDR3 is CASSSIRVTQSPETQYF. The CDR3 bases are TGTGCCAGCAGCTCCATTAGGGTGACGCAGTCCCCAGAGACCCAGTACTTC.

This clonotype came up a few times. The rearrangement links TRBV4-1 to TRBJ2-7; TRBD1 matches at 9 bases. This CDR3 has 18 amino acids. Germline CDR1 is MGHRA and CDR2 is YSYEKL. V lost 0 bases and J lost 4; bases outside the gene matches: 13. As DNA, the CDR3 is TGCGCCAGCAGCCAAGATCTATGGGGACAGGGATTCAGTTACGAGCAGTACTTC. Translation gives CASSQDLWGQGFSYEQYF.

There are a few counts of this clonotype. V gene TRBV12-3 or TRBV12-4 combines with J gene TRBJ1-5; unclear D gene. The CDR3 has 15 residues. V lost 5 bases, J lost 0 bases, and 11 bases lay in between. CDR3 bases: TGTGCCAGCAGTCTCCGGGCCTATAGCAATCAGCCCCAGCATTTT. The encoded protein is CASSLRAYSNQPQHF.

This clonotype was counted many times. The chain uses TRBV29-1 and TRBJ2-6; D not resolved. The V and J ends lost 1 base and 2 bases respectively, with 9 bases between them. CDR3 length: 15 amino acids. Germline assignment: CDR1 SQVTM and CDR2 ANQGSEA. The CDR3 coding sequence is TGCAGCGTTGAAGCACCAGGAACTGGGGCCAACGTCCTGACTTTC. Amino acids: CSVEAPGTGANVLTF.

The table lists this clonotype with many counts. The chain joins TRBV27 to TRBJ2-1; 9 nucleotides line up with TRBD2. CDR1 and CDR2 (germline): MNHEY, SMNVEV (reference sequence). The length of the CDR3 is 17 residues. Trimming at V came to 5 bases and at J to 6 bases, leaving 14 bases not matched to a gene. The chain's CDR3 is CASSPLAGPFFFNEQFF. The DNA for the CDR3 is TGTGCCAGCAGTCCTCTAGCGGGGCCCTTCTTCTTCAATGAGCAGTTCTTC.

For this clonotype: Here the CDR3 omits its conserved ending phenylalanine or tryptophan, so a read error is the likely source. V is TRBV7-9 and J is TRBJ1-1, with D unclear. The V gene lost 2 bases and the J gene lost 2 bases, with 6 bases spanning the gap. This CDR3 is 13 amino acids long. Germline assignment: CDR1 SEHNR and CDR2 FQNEAQ (reference sequence). Here the CDR3 DNA reads TGTGCCAGCAGCTTAAACAGCAACACTGAAGCTTTCTAT. Its protein product is CASSLNSNTEAFY.

The chain links TRBV15 to TRBJ2-7; weak D call: TRBD2 (5 bases). CDR3 length: 14 amino acids. Germline V gene sequence: CDR1 LNHNV, CDR2 YYDKDF (reference sequence). Trimming took 0 bases from V and 12 from J, leaving 18 bases between them. In DNA form, the CDR3 reads TGTGCCACCAGCAGAGATCCAGACTTCCAGAGGGTGTACTTC. Translation: CATSRDPDFQRVYF.

The chain uses TRBV6-6 and TRBJ1-2; 7 positions match TRBD1. Germline V CDR1 and CDR2: MNHNY, SVGAGI (reference sequence). The CDR3 has 13 residues. J gave up 4 bases and V 5 bases, and 4 bases lay outside the gene matches. CDR3 bases: TGTGCCAGCAGTACGGGACAGACCTATGGCTACACCTTC. Residues: CASSTGQTYGYTF.

This clonotype has ten or more counts. This chain connects TRBV30 to TRBJ2-7; 10 bases line up with TRBD1. This CDR3 is built from 14 residues. In germline, CDR1 is GTSNPN, CDR2 SVGIG (reference sequence). Trimming took 5 bases from V and 4 from J; bases not matched to a gene: 8. CDR3 loop: CAWSPGTGAYEQYF. CDR3 DNA sequence: TGTGCCTGGTCCCCCGGGACAGGGGCGTACGAGCAGTACTTC.

The V and J genes are TRBV19 and TRBJ1-5, with a tentative D call TRBD1 (5 bases). Trimming left V 3 bases short and J 4 bases short, with 13 bases between. Germline loops: CDR1 LNHDA, CDR2 SQIVND (reference sequence). This CDR3 is 15 amino acids long. CDR3 bases: TGTGCCAGTAGTATTCGGGGGAGTAGTAATCAGCCCCAGCATTTT. It translates to CASSIRGSSNQPQHF.

This clonotype was detected ten times or more. J is TRBJ2-7 and V is TRBV7-2; the D is unclear. CDR1 SGHTA and CDR2 FQGNSA come from the germline V gene. The CDR3 runs to 15 residues. V lost 1 base, J lost 2 bases, and 12 bases lay in between. CDR3 amino acids: CASSLGDTGPYEQYF. The CDR3 DNA follows: TGTGCCAGCAGCTTAGGTGATACTGGCCCCTACGAGCAGTACTTC. The variable domain in full, completed from reference TRBV7-2 and TRBJ2-7, reads GAGVSQSPSNKVTEKGKDVELRCDPISGHTALYWYRQSLGQGLEFLIYFQGNSAPDKSGLPSDRFSAERTGGSVSTLTIQRTQQEDSAVYLCASSLGDTGPYEQYFGPGTRLTVT.

In its sample, this clonotype was seen many times. The chain is built from TRBV20-1 and TRBJ2-3, with D hard to call. This CDR3 has 15 amino acids. Per germline, CDR1 DFQATT and CDR2 SNEGSKA (reference sequence). The germline V and J ends were trimmed by 0 bases and 1 base, with 11 bases remaining between them. CDR3: CSARDPKKGTDTQYF. CDR3 coding DNA: TGCAGTGCTAGAGATCCAAAGAAGGGCACAGATACGCAGTATTTT.

The sample holds a few counts of this clonotype. The J gene is TRBJ1-6, the V gene TRBV3-1; D unresolved. This CDR3 region has 13 residues. Germline assignment: CDR1 LGHDT and CDR2 YNNKEL (reference sequence). Trimming removed 0 bases at V and 13 bases at J, with 10 bases between. The CDR3 DNA sequence: TGTGCCAGCAGCCAAGATCGGGTGCATCCCCTCCACTTT. Translating it yields CASSQDRVHPLHF.

The chain recombines TRBV5-1 with TRBJ1-1, with D perhaps matching TRBD1 (6 bases). Germline CDR1 reads SGHRS; CDR2 reads YFSETQ. V lost 5 bases, J lost 0 bases, and 14 bases lay in between. This CDR3 is built from 15 residues. The CDR3 DNA is TGCGCCAGCAGTGGTACGGGACATATGAACACTGAAGCTTTCTTT. It encodes CASSGTGHMNTEAFF.

This clonotype was recorded many times. The rearrangement joins TRBV6-5 to TRBJ2-7, with a weak D call TRBD1 (5 bases). V was clipped by 0 bases and J by 3 bases, with 12 bases between them. CDR1 and CDR2 from the germline V gene are MNHEY and SVGAGI. This CDR3 is 15 amino acids long. The CDR3 loop reads CASSYSNQGNYEQYF. The CDR3 bases are TGTGCCAGCAGTTACTCGAACCAGGGTAACTACGAGCAGTACTTC.

For this clonotype: This may stem from a read error, because a much larger clone lies one nucleotide away. CDR3 region: CASRKTRDYSPLHF. The CDR3 coding sequence is TGTGCCAGCAGGAAGACAAGGGATTATTCACCCCTCCACTTT. This chain links TRBV25-1 with TRBJ1-6; D gene uncertain. Trimming removed 6 bases from V and 8 bases from J, with 14 bases in between. The germline CDR1 and CDR2 sequences are MGHDK and SYGVNS. This CDR3 is 14 amino acids long.

There are a few counts of this clonotype. The rearrangement joins TRBV15 to TRBJ2-7, with TRBD1 identical over 8 bases. Germline V gene data show CDR1 as LNHNV and CDR2 as YYDKDF (reference sequence). This CDR3 spans 17 amino acids. With V trimmed by 3 bases and J by 3 bases, 13 bases remained unmatched. CDR3 residues: CATSSLRAGTGRYEQYF. CDR3 DNA: TGTGCCACCAGCAGTCTTAGAGCCGGGACAGGTCGCTACGAGCAGTACTTC.

This chain connects TRBV5-5 to TRBJ2-2, with TRBD2 identical over 12 bases. The germline V gene has CDR1 SGHKS and CDR2 YYEKEE (reference sequence). The CDR3 length is 17 residues. The V gene end was trimmed by 4 bases and the J gene end by 0 bases; junction bases not matched to a gene: 4. CDR3 in amino acids: CASSPGLAGPNTGELFF. The DNA of the CDR3 is TGTGCCAGCAGCCCGGGACTAGCGGGCCCGAACACCGGGGAGCTGTTTTTT. Full variable domain (remainder filled in from reference TRBV5-5 and TRBJ2-2): DAGVTQSPTHLIKTRGQQVTLRCSPISGHKSVSWYQQVLGQGPQFIFQYYEKEERGRGNFPDRFSARQFPNYSSELNVNALLLGDSALYLCASSPGLAGPNTGELFFGEGSRLTVL.

The rearrangement links TRBV27 to TRBJ2-7, with TRBD1 as a possible D gene (6 bases). Trimming took off 5 bases at V and 2 bases at J, with 16 bases between the two ends. The CDR3 covers 15 residues. Germline V gives CDR1 MNHEY, CDR2 SMNVEV (reference sequence). The CDR3 nucleotides are TGTGCCAGCAGTCCCCGACAGGAACGACCCTACGAGCAGTACTTC. Its translation is CASSPRQERPYEQYF.

The table lists this clonotype with a few counts. This rearrangement joins TRBV7-9 to TRBJ2-1, with TRBD2 identical over 8 bases. The trim removed 1 base at V and 5 bases at J, leaving 19 bases unmatched. CDR3 length: 20 residues. Germline V gives CDR1 SEHNR, CDR2 FQNEAQ (reference sequence). The CDR3 region is CASSLGTLAGGQNRNNEQFF. CDR3 nucleotide sequence: TGTGCCAGCAGCTTAGGTACCCTAGCGGGCGGCCAAAACAGGAACAATGAGCAGTTCTTC.

The chain combines TRBV29-1 with TRBJ1-1, with TRBD1 identical over 9 bases. This CDR3 has 12 residues. From germline, CDR1 is SQVTM and CDR2 ANQGSEA. The V segment lost 3 bases and the J segment 7 bases; nucleotides outside the gene matches: 3. The CDR3 protein is CSVETGGFEAFF. DNA for the CDR3: TGCAGCGTTGAGACAGGGGGATTTGAAGCTTTCTTT.

This clonotype was observed many times. This sequence joins TRBV24-1 and TRBJ2-7, with D perhaps TRBD1 or TRBD2 (5 bases each). With 6 bases removed from V and 7 bases from J, the gap between germline ends came to 15 bases. CDR1 KGHDR and CDR2 SFDVKD come from the germline V gene. The CDR3 contains 13 residues. DNA of the CDR3: TGTGCCACCAGTTCGGGACCCCCCTGGGAGCAGTACTTC. As protein: CATSSGPPWEQYF.